This T cell receptor (beta chain) was documented in a study of shared clonotypes between healthy human individuals. Profiled with immunoSEQ multiplex PCR; TCRdb holds only in-frame clones, not every one. Among roughly 2.6 million clones, around nine tenths were seen once, and the ten largest hold about 0.13%. Trimming left V 2 bases short and J 6 bases short, with 13 bases between. In germline, CDR1 is MNHEY, CDR2 SVGAGI. The CDR3 runs to 15 residues. The chain recombines TRBV6-5 with TRBJ2-2; tentatively, D is TRBD1 or TRBD2 (6 bases each). The origin of this receptor is a man between 18 and 35 years old in good health. Sequencing was done on a sample of naive CD4+ T cells sorted from blood. The sample's subset: CD45RA+ positively selected. CDR3 nucleotides: TGTGCCAGCAGTTACGACCCGGGGGCCCCCGGGGAGCTGTTTTTT. Protein sequence: CASSYDPGAPGELFF.